Following are 25 T cell receptor beta chains from one sample sequenced in a study of blood T cell repertoires in COVID-19. This table comes from immunoSEQ multiplex PCR, and its TCRdb copy is limited to in-frame clones, with some not included. The sample lists about 240,000 clones, about 85% occurring once. The sequencing sample was made of peripheral blood. Receptors were obtained from a man between 25 and 39 years old who had recovered from COVID-19.

The gene calls are TRBV20-1 and TRBJ2-5; 12 bases fit TRBD2. Losses at the gene ends were 3 bases for V and 0 bases for J; bases not matched to a gene: 8. This CDR3 has 17 amino acids. Germline CDR1 reads DFQATT; CDR2 reads SNEGSKA (reference sequence). CDR3: CSASMPSGGAYQETQYF. DNA of the CDR3: TGCAGTGCTAGTATGCCTAGCGGGGGGGCGTACCAAGAGACCCAGTACTTC.

The rearrangement uses TRBV4-2 and TRBJ2-1; TRBD2 matches at 7 bases. The CDR3 length is 17 residues. Trimming cost V 0 bases and J 4 bases; bases outside gene matches: 9. Germline CDR1 and CDR2: LGHNA and YNFKEQ. Here the CDR3 reads CASSQEVRLASYNEQFF. The CDR3 DNA reads as TGTGCCAGCAGCCAAGAGGTACGACTAGCCTCGTACAATGAGCAGTTCTTC.

In its sample, this clone was seen a few times. The chain carries TRBV5-1 and TRBJ2-1; 7 bases match TRBD2. Unmatched junction bases numbered 6, after V lost 4 bases and J lost 8 bases. CDR1 is SGHRS and CDR2 is YFSETQ in the germline V gene. The CDR3 sequence is 13 residues long. CDR3 sequence: CASSAEGRDEQFF. Written as DNA, the CDR3 is TGCGCCAGCAGCGCGGAGGGGAGGGATGAGCAGTTCTTC.

Here the CDR3 DNA reads TGTGCCAGCAGCCAATACAGGGGGCCTCGGGAAAAACTGTTTTTT. It codes for CASSQYRGPREKLFF. The chain couples TRBV27 to TRBJ1-4; 9 bases fit TRBD1. After removal of 6 bases from V and 8 bases from J, the junction contained 10 bases not matched to a gene. Germline CDR1 reads MNHEY; CDR2 reads SMNVEV (reference sequence). This CDR3 has 15 amino acids.

The V and J genes are TRBV19 and TRBJ2-1; 11 nucleotides agree with TRBD1. The CDR3 is made up of 16 amino acids. J was trimmed by 3 bases and V by 4 bases; bases with no gene match: 5. Germline loops: CDR1 LNHDA, CDR2 SQIVND (reference sequence). The CDR3 here is CASSKTGTGGYNEQFF. CDR3 nucleotide sequence: TGTGCCAGTAGTAAAACCGGGACAGGGGGCTACAATGAGCAGTTCTTC.

This clone showed up just a few times. CDR3 residues: CASTGRANYGYTF. The CDR3 nucleotides are TGTGCCAGTACGGGCAGGGCTAACTATGGCTACACCTTC. The chain is built from TRBV19 and TRBJ1-2; D is possibly TRBD1 (5 bases). CDR1 and CDR2 (germline): LNHDA, SQIVND (reference sequence). The V end lost 7 bases, the J end lost 0 bases, and 9 bases lay between the germline ends. This CDR3 contains 13 residues.

The chain joins TRBV28 to TRBJ2-7; 8 bases line up with TRBD1. V lost 8 bases, J lost 3 bases, and 15 bases stayed unmatched. Germline CDR1 and CDR2: MDHEN and SYDVKM. The CDR3 runs 16 residues. The CDR3 DNA is TGTGCCAGCGGGTCGACAGGGGTCACAGCAATCTACGAGCAGTACGTC. The encoded protein is CASGSTGVTAIYEQYV.

This chain links TRBV27 with TRBJ1-5; D possibly corresponds to TRBD1 (5 bases). The CDR3 covers 15 residues. The germline gives CDR1 MNHEY, CDR2 SMNVEV (reference sequence). The V end lost 6 bases, the J end lost 1 base, and 13 bases lay between the germline ends. The CDR3 loop reads CASSIRAGSNQPQHF. CDR3 coding DNA: TGTGCCAGCAGCATACGGGCAGGGAGCAATCAGCCCCAGCATTTT.

This clone occurred a few times. The J gene is TRBJ1-5, the V gene TRBV12-5, with D possibly matching TRBD1 (6 bases). CDR1 and CDR2 from the germline V gene are LGHNT and FRNRAP. CDR3 size: 15 residues. The V gene lost 0 bases and the J gene lost 5 bases, with 11 bases spanning the gap. The CDR3 protein is CASGLVPGVYQPQHF. The CDR3 coding sequence is TGTGCTAGTGGTTTGGTACCAGGGGTCTATCAGCCCCAGCATTTT.

V and J are TRBV9 and TRBJ1-5; TRBD1 is a possible D gene (6 bases). The CDR3 totals 15 residues. Trimming cost V 0 bases and J 2 bases, with 9 bases left between them. Germline V gene lookup returns CDR1 SGDLS and CDR2 YYNGEE. CDR3 sequence (DNA): TGTGCCAGCAGCGTAGGGACAGTCGGCAATCAGCCCCAGCATTTT. The encoded protein is CASSVGTVGNQPQHF.

The CDR3 loop reads CASSHGTGATGELFF. In nucleotides, the CDR3 is TGTGCCAGCAGCCATGGTACAGGTGCCACCGGGGAGCTGTTTTTT. V gene TRBV3-1 (or the pseudogene TRBV3-2) combines with J gene TRBJ2-2; perhaps TRBD1 as D (5 bases). The V gene lost 3 bases and the J gene lost 4 bases, with 12 bases spanning the gap. The CDR3 totals 15 residues. CDR1 is LGHDT and CDR2 is YNNKEL in the germline V gene (reference sequence).

The chain carries TRBV5-4 and TRBJ2-2; weak D call: TRBD2 (7 bases). The germline gives CDR1 SGHNT, CDR2 YYREEE (reference sequence). The V and J ends lost 5 bases and 6 bases respectively, with 14 bases between them. There are 14 residues in the CDR3. The CDR3, as DNA: TGTGCCAGCAGTCGCTGGGAGGGGGCCGGGGAGCTGTTTTTT. Translating it yields CASSRWEGAGELFF.

CDR3 amino acids: CASSSSGGARNTIYF. The CDR3 region has the DNA TGTGCCAGCAGCTCGTCGGGGGGCGCAAGAAACACCATATATTTT. The chain couples TRBV11-2 to TRBJ1-3; maybe TRBD1 (6 bases). Germline V gene sequence: CDR1 SGHAT, CDR2 FQNNGV. The CDR3 has 15 amino acids. V shed 4 bases and J shed 5 bases, with 15 bases lying between them. The variable domain in full, with the rest retrieved from reference TRBV11-2 and TRBJ1-3, is EAGVAQSPRYKIIEKRQSVAFWCNPISGHATLYWYQQILGQGPKLLIQFQNNGVVDDSQLPKDRFSAERLKGVDSTLKIQPAKLEDSAVYLCASSSSGGARNTIYFGEGSWLTVV.

This clone was detected a few times. The rearrangement links TRBV11-2 to TRBJ1-2; 8 nucleotides match TRBD1. Losses at the gene ends were 2 bases for V and 8 bases for J; bases not matched to a gene: 4. CDR1 SGHAT and CDR2 FQNNGV come from the germline V gene. The CDR3 runs 13 residues. CDR3: CASSLQGAGGYTF. The CDR3 DNA reads TGTGCCAGCAGCTTACAGGGGGCGGGAGGCTACACCTTC.

V is TRBV2 and J is TRBJ1-5; D is possibly TRBD1 (6 bases). The length of the CDR3 is 16 residues. V was cut by 8 bases and J by 2 bases, with 19 bases left in between. Germline values: CDR1 SNHLY, CDR2 FYNNEI. The CDR3 DNA is TGTGCCAGCGGGGCCCGGCAGGGGCTCGGCAATCAGCCCCAGCATTTT. Its protein is CASGARQGLGNQPQHF.

This clone was counted only a few times. The J gene is TRBJ2-7, the V gene TRBV9, with TRBD2 matching 8 bases. CDR1 is SGDLS, CDR2 YYNGEE, per germline. The V segment lost 3 bases and the J segment 0 bases; nucleotides outside the gene matches: 11. The CDR3 runs 17 residues. This CDR3 is CASSAGGGRASSYEQYF. The DNA of the CDR3 is TGTGCCAGCAGCGCCGGGGGGGGGCGCGCGAGCTCCTACGAGCAGTACTTC.

The chain is built from TRBV2 and TRBJ2-1; unclear D gene. From germline, CDR1 is SNHLY and CDR2 FYNNEI. V dropped 7 bases and J dropped 0 bases, with 7 bases sitting between them. CDR3 length equals 13 residues. For the CDR3, the DNA is TGTGCCAGCACAGCTAGCTCCTACAATGAGCAGTTCTTC. The encoded protein is CASTASSYNEQFF.

The chain employs TRBV11-2 and TRBJ1-1, with D perhaps matching TRBD1 (6 bases). Germline CDR1 SGHAT, CDR2 FQNNGV. This CDR3 region has 14 residues. V gave up 3 bases and J gave up 2 bases, with 10 bases separating them. This chain's CDR3 is CASSLLDSNTEAFF. The CDR3 region has the DNA TGTGCCAGCAGCTTGTTGGACAGCAACACTGAAGCTTTCTTT.

This rearrangement joins TRBV2 to TRBJ1-2; 9 bases are shared with TRBD1. The CDR3 spans 16 residues. CDR1 SNHLY and CDR2 FYNNEI come from the germline V gene. After removal of 5 bases from V and 7 bases from J, the junction contained 14 bases not matched to a gene. The CDR3: CASSSGHRGRLVGYTF. CDR3 bases: TGTGCCAGCAGTTCGGGGCACAGGGGGCGCCTAGTTGGCTACACCTTC.

This chain links TRBV12-3 or TRBV12-4 with TRBJ2-7, with 8 positions matching TRBD2. This CDR3 is 13 amino acids long. V gave up 7 bases and J gave up 1 base; unmatched junction bases: 3. CDR3 bases: TGTGCCAGCACCCCTAGCGGGTCCTACGAGCAGTACTTC. This gives the protein CASTPSGSYEQYF.

The rearrangement links TRBV2 to TRBJ2-1; 8 bases map to TRBD1. Trimming took 2 bases from V and 7 from J; bases not matched to a gene: 7. The germline V gene has CDR1 SNHLY and CDR2 FYNNEI. The CDR3 has 15 amino acids. The CDR3 DNA reads as TGTGCCAGCAGTGAATCGGGACAGGTGTCTAATGAGCAGTTCTTC. It translates to CASSESGQVSNEQFF.

This chain uses TRBV5-4 with TRBJ2-7, with TRBD2 matching 8 bases. Looked up from germline, CDR1 is SGHNT and CDR2 is YYREEE (reference sequence). The CDR3 contains 15 residues. Unmatched junction bases numbered 7, after V lost 4 bases and J lost 1 base. CDR3 amino acids: CASSAGGGISYEQYF. The CDR3 DNA reads TGTGCCAGCAGCGCCGGGGGGGGGATATCCTACGAGCAGTACTTC.

The J gene is TRBJ2-5, the V gene TRBV9; 7 positions match TRBD2. CDR3 length equals 14 residues. Germline CDR1 reads SGDLS; CDR2 reads YYNGEE. V shed 3 bases and J 2 bases; nucleotides not matched to a gene: 4. The DNA for the CDR3 is TGTGCCAGCAGCGCCCAGCGGGATCAAGAGACCCAGTACTTC. It codes for CASSAQRDQETQYF.

The sample holds a few counts of this clone. The chain carries TRBV2 and TRBJ2-7; 9 nucleotides match TRBD1. The CDR3 consists of 14 residues. The V segment lost 3 bases and the J segment 5 bases; nucleotides outside the gene matches: 5. Germline assignment: CDR1 SNHLY and CDR2 FYNNEI. CDR3 loop: CASSEGQGLNEQYF. The CDR3 nucleotides read TGTGCCAGCAGTGAGGGACAGGGTTTAAACGAGCAGTACTTC.

CDR3 loop: CASSPEDRLGAYGYTF. CDR3 nucleotides: TGTGCCAGTAGTCCCGAGGACCGGCTAGGGGCCTATGGCTACACCTTC. The J gene is TRBJ1-2, the V gene TRBV19, with D maybe TRBD1 (5 bases). Germline V gene sequence: CDR1 LNHDA, CDR2 SQIVND (reference sequence). This CDR3 has 16 residues. Trimming removed 5 bases at V and 4 bases at J, with 20 bases between.